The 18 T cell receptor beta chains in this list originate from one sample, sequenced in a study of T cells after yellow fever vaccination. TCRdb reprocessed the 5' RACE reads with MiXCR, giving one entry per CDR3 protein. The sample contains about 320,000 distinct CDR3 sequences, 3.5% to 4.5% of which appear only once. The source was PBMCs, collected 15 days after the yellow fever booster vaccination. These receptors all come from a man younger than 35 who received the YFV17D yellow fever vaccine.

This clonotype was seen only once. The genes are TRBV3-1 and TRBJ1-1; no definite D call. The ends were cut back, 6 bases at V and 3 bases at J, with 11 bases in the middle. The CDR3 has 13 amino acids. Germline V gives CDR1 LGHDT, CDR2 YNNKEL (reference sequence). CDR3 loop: CASRNRADTEAFF. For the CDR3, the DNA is TGTGCCAGCAGAAATAGGGCGGACACTGAAGCTTTCTTT.

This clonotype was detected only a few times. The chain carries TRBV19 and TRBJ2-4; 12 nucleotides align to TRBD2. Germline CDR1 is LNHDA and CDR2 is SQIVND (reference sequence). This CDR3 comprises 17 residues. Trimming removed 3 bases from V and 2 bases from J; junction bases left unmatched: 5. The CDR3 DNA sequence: TGTGCCAGTAGTATGCTAGCGGGGGGGCAGACCAAAAACATTCAGTACTTC. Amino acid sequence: CASSMLAGGQTKNIQYF.

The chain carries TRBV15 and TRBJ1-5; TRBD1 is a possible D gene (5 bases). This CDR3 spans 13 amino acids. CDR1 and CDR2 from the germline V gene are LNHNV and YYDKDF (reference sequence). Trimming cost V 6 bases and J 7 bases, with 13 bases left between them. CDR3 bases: TGTGCCACCAGTAGCTCAGGGTTCCAGCCCCAGCATTTT. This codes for CATSSSGFQPQHF.

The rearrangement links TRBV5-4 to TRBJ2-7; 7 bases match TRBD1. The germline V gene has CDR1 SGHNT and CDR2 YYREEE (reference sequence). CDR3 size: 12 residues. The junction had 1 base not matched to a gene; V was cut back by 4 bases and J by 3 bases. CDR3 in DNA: TGTGCCAGCAGCCGACAGGGCTACGAGCAGTACTTC. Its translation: CASSRQGYEQYF.

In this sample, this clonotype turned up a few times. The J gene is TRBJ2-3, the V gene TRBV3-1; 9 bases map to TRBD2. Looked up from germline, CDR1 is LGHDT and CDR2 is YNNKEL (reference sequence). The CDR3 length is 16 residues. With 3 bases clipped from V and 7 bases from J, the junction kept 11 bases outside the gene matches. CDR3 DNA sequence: TGTGCCAGCAGCCAGATAGCGGGGGCCGCCACGAATACGCAGTATTTT. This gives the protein CASSQIAGAATNTQYF.

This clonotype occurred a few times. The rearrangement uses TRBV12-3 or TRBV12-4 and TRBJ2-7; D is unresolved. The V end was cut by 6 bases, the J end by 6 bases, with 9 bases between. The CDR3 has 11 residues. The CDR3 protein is CASSVGSEQYF. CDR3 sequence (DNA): TGTGCCAGCAGCGTAGGAAGCGAGCAGTACTTC.

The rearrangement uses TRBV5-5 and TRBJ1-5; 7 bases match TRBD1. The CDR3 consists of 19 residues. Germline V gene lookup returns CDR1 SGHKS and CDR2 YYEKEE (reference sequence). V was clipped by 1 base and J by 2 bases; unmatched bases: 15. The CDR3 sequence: CASSLRSVRAGQGNQPQHF. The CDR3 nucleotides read TGTGCCAGCAGCTTGAGGTCGGTTCGGGCCGGACAGGGCAATCAGCCCCAGCATTTT.

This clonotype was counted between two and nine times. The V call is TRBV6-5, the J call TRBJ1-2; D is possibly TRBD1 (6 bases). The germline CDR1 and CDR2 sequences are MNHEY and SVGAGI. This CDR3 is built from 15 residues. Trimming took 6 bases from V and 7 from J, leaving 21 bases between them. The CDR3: CASRKGGSHLGGYTF. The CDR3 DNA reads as TGTGCCAGCAGAAAAGGGGGTAGCCACCTGGGTGGCTACACCTTC.

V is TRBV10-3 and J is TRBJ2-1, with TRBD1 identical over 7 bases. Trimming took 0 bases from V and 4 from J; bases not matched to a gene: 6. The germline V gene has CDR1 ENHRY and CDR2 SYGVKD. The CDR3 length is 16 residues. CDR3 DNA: TGTGCCATCAGTGAGTCGCCTGGACAGGAGTACAATGAGCAGTTCTTC. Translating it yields CAISESPGQEYNEQFF.

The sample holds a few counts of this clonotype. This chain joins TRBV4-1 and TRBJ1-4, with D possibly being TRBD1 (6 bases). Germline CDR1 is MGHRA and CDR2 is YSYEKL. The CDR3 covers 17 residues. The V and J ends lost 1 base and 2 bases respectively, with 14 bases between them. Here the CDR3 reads CASSQAPTGATNEKLFF. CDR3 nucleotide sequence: TGCGCCAGCAGCCAAGCGCCGACGGGGGCGACTAATGAAAAACTGTTTTTT.

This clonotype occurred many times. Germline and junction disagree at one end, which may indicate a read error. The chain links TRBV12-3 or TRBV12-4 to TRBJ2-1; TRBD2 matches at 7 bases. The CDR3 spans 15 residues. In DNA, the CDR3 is TGTGCCAGCAGATTAGCGGGCCTGATCTACAATGAGCAGTTCTTC. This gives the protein CASRLAGLIYNEQFF.

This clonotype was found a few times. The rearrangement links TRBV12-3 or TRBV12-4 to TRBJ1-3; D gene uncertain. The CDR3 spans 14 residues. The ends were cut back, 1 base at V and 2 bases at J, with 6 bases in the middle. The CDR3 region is CASSLGNAGNTIYF. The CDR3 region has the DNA TGTGCCAGCAGTTTAGGGAACGCTGGAAACACCATATATTTT.

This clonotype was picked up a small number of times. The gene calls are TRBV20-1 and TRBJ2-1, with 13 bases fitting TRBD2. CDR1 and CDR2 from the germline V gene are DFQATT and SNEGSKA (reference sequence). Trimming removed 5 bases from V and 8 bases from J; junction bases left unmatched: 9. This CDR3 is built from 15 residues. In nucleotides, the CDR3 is TGCAGTGCTCGCCCGACTAGCGGGGGGTTGCATGAGCAGTTCTTC. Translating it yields CSARPTSGGLHEQFF.

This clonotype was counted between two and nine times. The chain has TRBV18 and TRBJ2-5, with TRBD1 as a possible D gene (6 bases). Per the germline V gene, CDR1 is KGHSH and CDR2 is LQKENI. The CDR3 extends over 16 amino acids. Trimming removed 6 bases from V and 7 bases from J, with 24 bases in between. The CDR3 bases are TGTGCCAGCTCGAAACTACAGGGAGCCGACGGGGTGACCCAGTACTTC. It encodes CASSKLQGADGVTQYF.

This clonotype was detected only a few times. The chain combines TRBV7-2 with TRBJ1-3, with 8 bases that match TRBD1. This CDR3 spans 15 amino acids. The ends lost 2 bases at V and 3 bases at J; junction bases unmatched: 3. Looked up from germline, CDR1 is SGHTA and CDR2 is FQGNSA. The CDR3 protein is CASSLRGTGGNTIYF. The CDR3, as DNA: TGTGCCAGCAGCTTAAGGGGGACAGGTGGAAACACCATATATTTT. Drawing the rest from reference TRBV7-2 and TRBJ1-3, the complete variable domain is GAGVSQSPSNKVTEKGKDVELRCDPISGHTALYWYRQSLGQGLEFLIYFQGNSAPDKSGLPSDRFSAERTGGSVSTLTIQRTQQEDSAVYLCASSLRGTGGNTIYFGEGSWLTVV.

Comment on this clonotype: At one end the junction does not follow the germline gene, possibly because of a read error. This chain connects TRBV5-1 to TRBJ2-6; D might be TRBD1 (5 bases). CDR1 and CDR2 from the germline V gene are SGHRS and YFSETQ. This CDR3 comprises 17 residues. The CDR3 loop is CASIPGQGTSGAYVLTF. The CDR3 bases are TGCGCCAGCATTCCCGGGCAGGGCACCTCTGGGGCCTACGTCCTGACTTTC.

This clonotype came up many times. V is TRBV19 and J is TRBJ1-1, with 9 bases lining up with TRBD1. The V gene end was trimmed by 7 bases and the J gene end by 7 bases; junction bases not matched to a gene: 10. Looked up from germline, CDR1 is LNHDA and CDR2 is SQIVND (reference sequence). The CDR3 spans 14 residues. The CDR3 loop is CASNYGQGKIEAFF. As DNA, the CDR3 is TGTGCCAGTAATTATGGACAGGGGAAGATTGAAGCTTTCTTT.

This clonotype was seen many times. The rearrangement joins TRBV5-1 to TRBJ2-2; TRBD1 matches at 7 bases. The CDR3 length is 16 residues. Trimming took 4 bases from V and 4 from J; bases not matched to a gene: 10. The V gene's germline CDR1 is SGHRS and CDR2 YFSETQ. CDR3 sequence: CASSGTGTVSTGELFF. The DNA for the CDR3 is TGCGCCAGCAGCGGAACCGGGACAGTGAGCACCGGGGAGCTGTTTTTT.